What follows is one T cell receptor (beta chain) and its context. In the study's own analysis: Scientists estimated how many nucleated cells there were by amplifying reference gene primers. Assay: immunoSEQ multiplex PCR; the TCRdb copy retains only in-frame clones and omits some. Clonal size and the V and J genes are those of that table, whereas D and trimming came from the DNA. The table has 80,000 or so clones, roughly 80% seen once; the top ten hold over 15%. These data belong to a study of blood T cell repertoires in COVID-19. At the level of the study: The origin of the acute and convalescent COVID-19 samples was the United States, Italy and Spain. T cells, B-cell-depleted T cells, or PBMCs supplied cDNA or gDNA.

Germline trimming cut 5 bases from V and 0 bases from J; bases unmatched to any gene: 7. This CDR3 has 17 amino acids. CDR1 WNHNN and CDR2 SYGVQD come from the germline V gene (reference sequence). The sequence derives from a woman in her sixties with acute or convalescent COVID-19. What was sequenced was peripheral blood. This chain joins TRBV10-1 and TRBJ2-2, with 9 bases lining up with TRBD1. The CDR3 reads CASSTPGQGPNTGELFF. The CDR3 DNA is TGCGCCAGCAGTACCCCGGGACAGGGCCCGAACACCGGGGAGCTGTTTTTT.